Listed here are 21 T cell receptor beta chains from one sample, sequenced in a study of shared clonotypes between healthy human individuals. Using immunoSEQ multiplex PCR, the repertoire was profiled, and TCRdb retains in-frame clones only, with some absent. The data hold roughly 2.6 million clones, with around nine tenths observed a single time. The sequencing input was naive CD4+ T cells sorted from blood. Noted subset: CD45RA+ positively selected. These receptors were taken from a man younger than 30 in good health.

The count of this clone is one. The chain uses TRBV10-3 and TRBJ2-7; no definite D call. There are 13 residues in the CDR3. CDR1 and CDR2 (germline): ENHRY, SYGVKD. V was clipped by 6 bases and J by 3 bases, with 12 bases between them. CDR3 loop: CAISPQTFYEQYF. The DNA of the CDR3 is TGTGCCATCAGCCCTCAAACCTTCTACGAGCAGTACTTC.

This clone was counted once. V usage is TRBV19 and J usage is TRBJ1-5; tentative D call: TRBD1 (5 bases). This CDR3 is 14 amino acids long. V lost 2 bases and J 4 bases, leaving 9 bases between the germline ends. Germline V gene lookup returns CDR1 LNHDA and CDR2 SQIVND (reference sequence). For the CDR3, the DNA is TGTGCCAGTAGTATAATCCCAGGGAATCAGCCCCAGCATTTT. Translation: CASSIIPGNQPQHF.

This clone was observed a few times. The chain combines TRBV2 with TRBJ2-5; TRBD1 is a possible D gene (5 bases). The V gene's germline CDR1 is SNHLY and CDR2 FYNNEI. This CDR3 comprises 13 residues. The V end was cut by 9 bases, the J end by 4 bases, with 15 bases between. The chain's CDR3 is CASSEWGVETQYF. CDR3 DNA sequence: TGTGCCAGTTCGGAGTGGGGCGTAGAGACCCAGTACTTC.

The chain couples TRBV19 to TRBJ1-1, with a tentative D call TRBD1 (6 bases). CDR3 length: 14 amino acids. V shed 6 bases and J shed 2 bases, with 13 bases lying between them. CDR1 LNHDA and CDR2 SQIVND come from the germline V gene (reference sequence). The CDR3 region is CASRAFRGNTEAFF. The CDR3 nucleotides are TGTGCCAGTAGGGCCTTCAGGGGAAACACTGAAGCTTTCTTT.

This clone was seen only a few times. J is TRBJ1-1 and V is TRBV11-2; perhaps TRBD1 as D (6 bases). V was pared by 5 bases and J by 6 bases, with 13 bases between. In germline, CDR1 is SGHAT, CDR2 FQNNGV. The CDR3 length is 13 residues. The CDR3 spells CASSNGQRAEAFF. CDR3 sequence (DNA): TGTGCCAGCAGCAACGGACAGCGCGCTGAAGCTTTCTTT.

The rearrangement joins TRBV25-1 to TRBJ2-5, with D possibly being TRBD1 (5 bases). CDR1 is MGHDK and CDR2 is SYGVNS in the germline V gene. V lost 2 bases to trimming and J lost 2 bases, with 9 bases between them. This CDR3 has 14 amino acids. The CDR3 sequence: CASSELRVQETQYF. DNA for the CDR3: TGTGCCAGCAGTGAACTCAGGGTGCAAGAGACCCAGTACTTC.

The CDR3 nucleotides read TGTGCCAGCAGTCAATTAAGATCCGGGACAGGGGGTTTCGAGCAGTACTTC. This translates into CASSQLRSGTGGFEQYF. V usage is TRBV7-6 and J usage is TRBJ2-7, with 11 bases identical to TRBD1. V trimming: 6 bases; J trimming: 6 bases; junction bases outside the gene matches: 16. Germline CDR1 SGHVS, CDR2 FNYEAQ. This CDR3 has 17 residues.

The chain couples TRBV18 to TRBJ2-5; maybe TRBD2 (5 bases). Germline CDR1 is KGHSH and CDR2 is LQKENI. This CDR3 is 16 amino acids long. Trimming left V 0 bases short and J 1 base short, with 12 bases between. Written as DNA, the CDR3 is TGTGCCAGCTCACCACCTAACGGCGGGCCCCAAGAGACCCAGTACTTC. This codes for CASSPPNGGPQETQYF.

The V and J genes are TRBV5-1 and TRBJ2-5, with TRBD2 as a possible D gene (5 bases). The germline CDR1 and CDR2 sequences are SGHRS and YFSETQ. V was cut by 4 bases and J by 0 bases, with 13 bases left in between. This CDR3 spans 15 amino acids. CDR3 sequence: CASSPGRRDQETQYF. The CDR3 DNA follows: TGCGCCAGCAGCCCGGGGAGAAGGGACCAAGAGACCCAGTACTTC. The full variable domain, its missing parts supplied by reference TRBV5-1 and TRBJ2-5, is KAGVTQTPRYLIKTRGQQVTLSCSPISGHRSVSWYQQTPGQGLQFLFEYFSETQRNKGNFPGRFSGRQFSNSRSEMNVSTLELGDSALYLCASSPGRRDQETQYFGPGTRLLVL.

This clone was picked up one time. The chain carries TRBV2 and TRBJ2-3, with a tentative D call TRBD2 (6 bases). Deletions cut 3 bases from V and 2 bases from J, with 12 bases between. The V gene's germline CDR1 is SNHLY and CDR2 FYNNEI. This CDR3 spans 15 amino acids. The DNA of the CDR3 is TGTGCCAGCAGTGAGTCGGGAGTGCCCACAGATACGCAGTATTTT. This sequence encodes CASSESGVPTDTQYF. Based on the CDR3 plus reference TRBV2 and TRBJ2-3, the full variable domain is EPEVTQTPSHQVTQMGQEVILRCVPISNHLYFYWYRQILGQKVEFLVSFYNNEISEKSEIFDDQFSVERPDGSNFTLKIRSTKLEDSAMYFCASSESGVPTDTQYFGPGTRLTVL.

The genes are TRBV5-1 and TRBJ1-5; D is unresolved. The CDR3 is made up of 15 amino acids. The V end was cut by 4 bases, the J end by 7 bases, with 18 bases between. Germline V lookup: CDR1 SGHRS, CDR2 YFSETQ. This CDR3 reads CASSPGPTSGQPQHF. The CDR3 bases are TGCGCCAGCAGCCCAGGCCCTACTAGTGGCCAGCCCCAGCATTTT.

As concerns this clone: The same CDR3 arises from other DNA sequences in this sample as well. Here the CDR3 DNA reads TGTGCCAGCAGCTTAGTCGGGTACGAGCAGTACTTC. Its protein is CASSLVGYEQYF. The rearrangement links TRBV7-9 to TRBJ2-7, with D unresolved. The CDR3 has 12 residues. Germline CDR1 reads SEHNR; CDR2 reads FQNEAQ (reference sequence). V lost 1 base to trimming and J lost 4 bases, with 5 bases between them.

CDR3 nucleotide sequence: TGTGCCTGGAGGCTACCTCCCTGGACAGCGAACACTGAAGCTTTCTTT. This sequence encodes CAWRLPPWTANTEAFF. The chain uses TRBV30 and TRBJ1-1, with D perhaps matching TRBD1 (6 bases). This CDR3 has 16 residues. With 3 bases removed from V and 1 base from J, the gap between germline ends came to 18 bases. CDR1 GTSNPN and CDR2 SVGIG come from the germline V gene (reference sequence).

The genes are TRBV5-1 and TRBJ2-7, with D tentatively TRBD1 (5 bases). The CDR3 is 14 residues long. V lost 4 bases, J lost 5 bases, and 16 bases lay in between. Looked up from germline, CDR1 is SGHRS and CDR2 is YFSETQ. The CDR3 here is CASSLRVLADEQYF. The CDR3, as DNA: TGCGCCAGCAGCCTCAGGGTACTCGCCGACGAGCAGTACTTC.

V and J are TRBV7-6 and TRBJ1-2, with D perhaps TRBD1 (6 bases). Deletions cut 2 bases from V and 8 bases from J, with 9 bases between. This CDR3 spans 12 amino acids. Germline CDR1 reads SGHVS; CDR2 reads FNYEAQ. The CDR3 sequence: CASSLQGSGYTF. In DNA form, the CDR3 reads TGTGCCAGCAGCTTACAGGGGAGCGGCTACACCTTC. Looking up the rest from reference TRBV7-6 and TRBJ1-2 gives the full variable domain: GAGVSQSPRYKVTKRGQDVALRCDPISGHVSLYWYRQALGQGPEFLTYFNYEAQQDKSGLPNDRFSAERPEGSISTLTIQRTEQRDSAMYRCASSLQGSGYTFGSGTRLTVV.

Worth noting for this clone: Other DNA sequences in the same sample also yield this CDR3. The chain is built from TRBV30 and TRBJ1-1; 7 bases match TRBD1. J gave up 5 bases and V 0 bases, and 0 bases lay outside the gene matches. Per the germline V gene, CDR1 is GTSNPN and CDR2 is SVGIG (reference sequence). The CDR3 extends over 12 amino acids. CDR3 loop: CAWSVQGTEAFF. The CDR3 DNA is TGTGCCTGGAGTGTACAGGGGACTGAAGCTTTCTTT.

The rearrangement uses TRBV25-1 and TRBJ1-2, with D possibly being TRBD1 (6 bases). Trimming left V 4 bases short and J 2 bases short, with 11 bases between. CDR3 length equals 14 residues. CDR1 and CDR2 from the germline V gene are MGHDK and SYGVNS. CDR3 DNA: TGTGCCAGCAGTGGGGCCGACAGGAACTATGGCTACACCTTC. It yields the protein CASSGADRNYGYTF.

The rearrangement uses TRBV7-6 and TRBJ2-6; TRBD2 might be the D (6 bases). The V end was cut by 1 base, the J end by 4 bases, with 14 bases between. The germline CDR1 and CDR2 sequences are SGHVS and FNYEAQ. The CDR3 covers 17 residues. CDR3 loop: CASSLVEGSRGANVLTF. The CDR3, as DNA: TGTGCCAGCAGCTTAGTGGAGGGTTCAAGAGGGGCCAACGTCCTGACTTTC.

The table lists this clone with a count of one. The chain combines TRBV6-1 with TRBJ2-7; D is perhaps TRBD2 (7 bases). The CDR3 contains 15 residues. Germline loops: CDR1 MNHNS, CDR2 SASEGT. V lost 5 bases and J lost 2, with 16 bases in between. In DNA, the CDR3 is TGTGCCAGCAGTTCAGGGGCTAGCGGAACCTACGAGCAGTACTTC. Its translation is CASSSGASGTYEQYF.

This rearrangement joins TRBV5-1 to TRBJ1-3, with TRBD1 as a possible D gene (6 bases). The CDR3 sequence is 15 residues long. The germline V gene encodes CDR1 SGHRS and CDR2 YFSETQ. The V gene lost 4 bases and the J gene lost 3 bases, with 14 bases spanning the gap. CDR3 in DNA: TGCGCCAGCAGCGGCGGAGGGACACGTGGAAACACCATATATTTT. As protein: CASSGGGTRGNTIYF.

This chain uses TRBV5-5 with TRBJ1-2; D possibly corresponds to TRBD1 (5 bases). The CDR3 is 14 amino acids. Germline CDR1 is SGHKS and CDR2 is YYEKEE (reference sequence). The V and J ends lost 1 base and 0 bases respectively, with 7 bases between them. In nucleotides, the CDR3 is TGTGCCAGCAGCTTGCGACAGACTAACTATGGCTACACCTTC. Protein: CASSLRQTNYGYTF.